This T cell receptor (beta chain) was captured by sequencing in a study of blood T cell repertoires in COVID-19. Study details: Acute and convalescent COVID-19 specimens originated in the United States, Italy and Spain. T cells, B-cell-depleted T cells, or PBMCs provided the cDNA or gDNA that served as material.

CDR1 is SGHRS, CDR2 YFSETQ, per germline. With 4 bases clipped from V and 8 bases from J, the junction kept 8 bases outside the gene matches. The CDR3 consists of 14 residues. Under the authors' procedure: For nucleated cells, counts were estimated from reference gene primer amplification. Sequencing used immunoSEQ multiplex PCR; TCRdb keeps in-frame clones, though not all of them. The V and J calls and clone size come from that table; D and trimming were worked out from the DNA. The sample has about 230,000 clones; around 80% are singletons. Sequences were obtained from peripheral blood. This clonotype originated in a man aged 80 or over with acute or convalescent COVID-19. The chain employs TRBV5-1 and TRBJ2-1, with 8 bases that match TRBD1. CDR3 region: CASSLGQGWDEQFF. DNA of the CDR3: TGCGCCAGCAGCCTCGGACAGGGCTGGGATGAGCAGTTCTTC.